One and the same sample provided the 16 T cell receptor beta chains below, sequenced in a study of blood T cell repertoires in COVID-19. Some clones are missing from TCRdb's copy, which holds only in-frame ones; the method was immunoSEQ multiplex PCR. This table has approximately 63,000 clones, more than 75% appearing once. The specimen sequenced was peripheral blood. All receptors come from a woman of 80 years or more with acute or convalescent COVID-19.

This clone appeared a single time. The V and J genes are TRBV18 and TRBJ1-1; no clear D. Trimming pared 6 bases from V and 1 base from J, leaving 12 bases between. This CDR3 has 14 amino acids. Germline lookup yields CDR1 KGHSH and CDR2 LQKENI. The CDR3 sequence is CASSGQTANTEAFF. Here the CDR3 DNA reads TGTGCCAGCTCGGGCCAGACGGCGAACACTGAAGCTTTCTTT.

V is TRBV28 and J is TRBJ1-2; 7 bases map to TRBD1. This CDR3 spans 13 amino acids. J lost 4 bases, V lost 5 bases, and 4 bases had no gene match. Germline V CDR1 and CDR2: MDHEN, SYDVKM. The CDR3 DNA reads TGTGCCAGCAGTCCACGACAGGGCTATGGCTACACCTTC. Translation: CASSPRQGYGYTF.

DNA for the CDR3: TGTGCCAGCAGCTTGTACTTCACCAACACCGGGGAGCTGTTTTTT. Amino acid sequence: CASSLYFTNTGELFF. The chain combines TRBV5-8 with TRBJ2-2; D is unclear. The CDR3 is made up of 15 amino acids. Per germline, CDR1 SGHTS and CDR2 YDEGEE. V lost 1 base and J lost 2, with 9 bases in between.

V usage is TRBV9 and J usage is TRBJ2-1; TRBD2 matches at 11 bases. Per the germline V gene, CDR1 is SGDLS and CDR2 is YYNGEE. This CDR3 comprises 17 residues. With 4 bases clipped from V and 10 bases from J, the junction kept 16 bases outside the gene matches. CDR3 DNA sequence: TGTGCCAGCAGCCCGTACCCCGGGACTAGCGGCCAACTGGAGCAGTTCTTC. It specifies CASSPYPGTSGQLEQFF.

V is TRBV5-1 and J is TRBJ2-3; 13 nucleotides align to TRBD2. After removal of 3 bases from V and 5 bases from J, the junction contained 6 bases not matched to a gene. This CDR3 is 16 amino acids long. Germline V gives CDR1 SGHRS, CDR2 YFSETQ. In DNA, the CDR3 is TGCGCCAGCAGCTCCGGACTAGCGGGAGTGGGAGATACGCAGTATTTT. Translation: CASSSGLAGVGDTQYF.

This clone has more than one count but fewer than ten. Other nucleotide sequences from this sample produce the same CDR3. The chain joins TRBV5-1 to TRBJ2-4; 8 bases are a match to TRBD1. Germline V gives CDR1 SGHRS, CDR2 YFSETQ. The CDR3 length is 15 residues. Unmatched junction bases numbered 9, after V lost 3 bases and J lost 7 bases. The CDR3 loop is CASSSQGGTGNIQYF. The CDR3 DNA sequence: TGCGCCAGCAGCTCACAGGGGGGTACGGGCAACATTCAGTACTTC.

This clone has only a few counts. J is TRBJ2-7 and V is TRBV18; D is possibly TRBD2 (5 bases). Between the trimmed V and J ends, which lost 2 bases and 2 bases, there was a span of 16 bases. The CDR3 covers 16 residues. CDR1 KGHSH and CDR2 LQKENI come from the germline V gene. The CDR3 here is CASSPLFGENTYEQYF. The CDR3 nucleotides are TGTGCCAGCTCACCATTGTTCGGGGAGAACACCTACGAGCAGTACTTC.

The chain employs TRBV9 and TRBJ2-1, with 9 bases fitting TRBD1. V shed 0 bases, J shed 8 bases, and the junction held 6 bases outside the gene matches. CDR1 and CDR2 from the germline V gene are SGDLS and YYNGEE. This CDR3 region has 15 residues. Here the CDR3 reads CASSVGQGGKDEQFF. CDR3 sequence (DNA): TGTGCCAGCAGCGTAGGACAGGGGGGTAAGGATGAGCAGTTCTTC. The entire variable domain, with the rest obtained from reference TRBV9 and TRBJ2-1, is as follows: DSGVTQTPKHLITATGQRVTLRCSPRSGDLSVYWYQQSLDQGLQFLIQYYNGEERAKGNILERFSAQQFPDLHSELNLSSLELGDSALYFCASSVGQGGKDEQFFGPGTRLTVL.

CDR3 sequence (DNA): TGTGCCAGCAGTTTGGGTGCTAGCTGGTTTTACAATGAGCAGTTCTTC. Encoded protein: CASSLGASWFYNEQFF. The chain links TRBV28 to TRBJ2-1, with D possibly being TRBD2 (5 bases). The CDR3 extends over 16 amino acids. Trimming stripped 3 bases from V and 4 bases from J, with 16 bases between. Germline lookup yields CDR1 MDHEN and CDR2 SYDVKM.

The chain links TRBV19 to TRBJ1-5; D might be TRBD1 (5 bases). The germline V gene encodes CDR1 LNHDA and CDR2 SQIVND (reference sequence). With 2 bases removed from V and 11 bases from J, the gap between germline ends came to 13 bases. This CDR3 has 13 residues. DNA of the CDR3: TGTGCCAGTAGTATACTACCAGGGAGGGCCCAGCATTTT. Its protein is CASSILPGRAQHF.

The chain employs TRBV28 and TRBJ1-4; possibly TRBD1 for D (6 bases). Germline assignment: CDR1 MDHEN and CDR2 SYDVKM. Between the trimmed V and J ends, which lost 6 bases and 6 bases, there was a span of 14 bases. The CDR3 has 14 amino acids. CDR3 sequence (DNA): TGTGCCAGCAGCCTCGGGACATTTGATGAAAAACTGTTTTTT. Its translation: CASSLGTFDEKLFF.

The CDR3 region is CASSLWGTAHNEQFF. The CDR3 DNA reads TGTGCCAGCAGTTTATGGGGGACAGCACACAATGAGCAGTTCTTC. The gene calls are TRBV28 and TRBJ2-1; 7 bases are shared with TRBD1. This CDR3 has 15 residues. The ends lost 0 bases at V and 5 bases at J; junction bases unmatched: 4. CDR1 is MDHEN and CDR2 is SYDVKM in the germline V gene.

The chain carries TRBV7-9 and TRBJ1-4; D gene ambiguous. Trimming shortened V by 4 bases and J by 6 bases, and 9 bases separated the two germline ends. The length of the CDR3 is 13 residues. Germline lookup yields CDR1 SEHNR and CDR2 FQNEAQ (reference sequence). In DNA form, the CDR3 reads TGTGCCAGCAGCTCGACGGACTATGAAAAACTGTTTTTT. As protein: CASSSTDYEKLFF.

The J gene is TRBJ2-1, the V gene TRBV30; 13 nucleotides line up with TRBD2. CDR1 and CDR2 from the germline V gene are GTSNPN and SVGIG (reference sequence). V shed 7 bases, J shed 9 bases, and the junction held 12 bases outside the gene matches. This CDR3 has 15 residues. The CDR3 DNA sequence: TGTGCCTTAAATAAAGGACTAGCGGGAGTAAGTGAGCAGTTCTTC. As protein: CALNKGLAGVSEQFF.

This clone has a handful of counts. The CDR3 protein is CASRNRPDYGYTF. CDR3 coding DNA: TGTGCCAGCAGAAACAGGCCCGACTATGGCTACACCTTC. The V call is TRBV6-6, the J call TRBJ1-2; the D gene is possibly TRBD1 (5 bases). Germline lookup yields CDR1 MNHNY and CDR2 SVGAGI (reference sequence). Between the trimmed V and J ends, which lost 6 bases and 3 bases, there was a span of 11 bases. The CDR3 is 13 residues long.

The rearrangement links TRBV3-1 (or the pseudogene TRBV3-2) to TRBJ2-7, with TRBD2 matching 10 bases. The V gene end was trimmed by 6 bases and the J gene end by 1 base; junction bases not matched to a gene: 6. Per the germline V gene, CDR1 is LGHDT and CDR2 is YNNKEL (reference sequence). The CDR3 covers 15 residues. CDR3 coding DNA: TGTGCCAGCAGTCCGGGACTAGCGTCGTCCTACGAGCAGTACTTC. Its translation: CASSPGLASSYEQYF.